This T cell receptor beta chain was captured in a study of control samples from healthy donors and cancer patients. Method: immunoSEQ multiplex PCR; TCRdb's copy keeps in-frame clones and lacks some. The profile covers about 160,000 clones, with roughly 94% appearing a single time and 8.5% taken by the ten largest. Trimming cost V 4 bases and J 4 bases, with 15 bases left between them. The CDR3 is 15 residues long. Looked up from germline, CDR1 is KGHDR and CDR2 is SFDVKD. This TCR was sampled from a woman aged 40 to 50 in good health. Sequencing used blood. The V and J genes are TRBV24-1 and TRBJ2-5; maybe TRBD1 (5 bases). The CDR3 nucleotides are TGTGCCACCAGTGACCCCAAGGGGCCCGCAGAGACCCAGTACTTC. Translated: CATSDPKGPAETQYF.